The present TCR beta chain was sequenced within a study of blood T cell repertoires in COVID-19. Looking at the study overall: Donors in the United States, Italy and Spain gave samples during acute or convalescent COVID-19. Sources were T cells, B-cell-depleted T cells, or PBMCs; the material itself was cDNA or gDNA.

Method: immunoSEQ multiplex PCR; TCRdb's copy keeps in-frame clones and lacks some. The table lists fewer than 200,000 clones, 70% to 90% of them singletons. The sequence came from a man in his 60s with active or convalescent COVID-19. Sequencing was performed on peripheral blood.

The CDR3 loop is CASSFKSTGTQETQYF. The CDR3, as DNA: TGCGCCAGCAGCTTCAAATCGACAGGGACACAAGAGACCCAGTACTTC. The chain joins TRBV5-1 to TRBJ2-5; 7 bases are a match to TRBD1. Per the germline V gene, CDR1 is SGHRS and CDR2 is YFSETQ. V was clipped by 2 bases and J by 2 bases; unmatched bases: 9. The CDR3 extends over 16 amino acids.